One TCR beta chain is described in this entry. Its specificity is not known. Germline loops: CDR1 GTSNPN, CDR2 SVGIG (reference sequence). This CDR3 region has 15 residues. V was clipped by 2 bases and J by 4 bases, with 15 bases between them. Time point here: sample taken at primary tumor resection. Researchers sequenced whole RNA taken from tumor, nontumor lung or frozen PBMC without sorting. TCRdb independently ran MiXCR on the 5' RACE reads; one entry per CDR3 protein. The sample yields 20,000 to 25,000 distinct CDR3 sequences, under 8% seen once. These data originate in a study of spatial heterogeneity in lung cancer. In the study overall: The study consistently detected more beta-chain than alpha-chain sequences. On average, each unique TCR and UMI combination appeared more than ten times in raw reads. Strongly correlated with TCR transcript counts in tumor regions was a T cell module score, which was a transcriptional module score calculated from matched bulk RNA-seq. Study-level results: How many expanded intratumoral alpha and beta TCRs were present tracked the tumor mutation count, which was a count of nonsynonymous mutations.

The material was lung tumor tissue, obtained at surgery. The sequence was collected from a male donor with early-stage non-small cell lung cancer. The chain combines TRBV30 with TRBJ1-5, with D possibly matching TRBD1 (5 bases). CDR3 sequence (DNA): TGTGCCTGGAGTCCCCCGGGGCCCCTTAATCAGCCCCAGCATTTT. Its translation: CAWSPPGPLNQPQHF.